These T cell receptor beta chains were read from a single sample in a study of T cells in localized non-small cell lung cancer. Profiling relied on immunoSEQ multiplex PCR, and the TCRdb table lists in-frame clones only, not all of them. The sample has over 1,500 clones, 20% to 25% seen once. The sample was lung tumor tissue, taken before any cancer treatment. The receptors stem from a female donor at least 60 years old with stage II lung adenocarcinoma. CDR3s include the opening cysteine and the closing phenylalanine or tryptophan. Each record gives: CDR3 protein, CDR3 DNA, J gene, clone size, V gene, D gene. A D gene is named only where the DNA matches it firmly. Clone size is given for some rows only: seen once, a few or many times, or a class if the clone is expanded.

CDR3aa: CASSPTGKPGAFF; CDR3nt: TGTGCCAGCAGCCCAACAGGGAAGCCGGGAGCTTTCTTT; j_gene: TRBJ1-1; abundance: few; v_gene: TRBV7-1; d_gene: NA
CDR3aa: CASSQPGGTDQPQHF; CDR3nt: TGTGCCAGCAGTCAACCAGGGGGCACGGATCAGCCCCAGCATTTT; j_gene: TRBJ1-5; abundance: few; v_gene: TRBV6-8; d_gene: TRBD1
CDR3aa: CASSQLGLNSGANVLTF; CDR3nt: TGTGCCAGCAGCCAATTGGGCCTGAACTCTGGGGCCAACGTCCTGACTTTC; j_gene: TRBJ2-6; abundance: NA; v_gene: TRBV16; d_gene: NA
CDR3aa: CASSYPGGNNEQFF; CDR3nt: TGTGCCAGCAGTTACCCGGGAGGCAACAATGAGCAGTTCTTC; j_gene: TRBJ2-1; abundance: NA; v_gene: TRBV28; d_gene: TRBD2
CDR3aa: CATSAGTVNTGELFF; CDR3nt: TGTGCCACCAGCGCAGGGACAGTAAACACCGGGGAGCTGTTTTTT; j_gene: TRBJ2-2; abundance: NA; v_gene: TRBV15; d_gene: TRBD1
CDR3aa: CASGQLNEKLFF; CDR3nt: TGTGCCAGCGGACAGCTCAATGAAAAACTGTTTTTT; j_gene: TRBJ1-4; abundance: NA; v_gene: TRBV28; d_gene: NA
CDR3aa: CASSLGGPATSGRGNTQYF; CDR3nt: TGTGCCAGCAGCTTAGGGGGACCAGCGACTAGCGGGCGAGGCAATACGCAGTATTTT; j_gene: TRBJ2-3; abundance: NA; v_gene: TRBV11-3; d_gene: TRBD2
CDR3aa: CASSPRDSNTGELFF; CDR3nt: TGTGCCAGCAGCCCCCGGGACTCTAACACCGGGGAGCTGTTTTTT; j_gene: TRBJ2-2; abundance: few; v_gene: TRBV9; d_gene: NA
CDR3aa: CASSSPYGLVTVIEQFF; CDR3nt: TGTGCCAGCAGCTCACCGTATGGACTAGTCACCGTCATAGAGCAGTTCTTC; j_gene: TRBJ2-1; abundance: NA; v_gene: TRBV7-5; d_gene: NA
CDR3aa: CSVEADRVLTEAFF; CDR3nt: TGCAGCGTTGAGGCTGACAGGGTGCTTACTGAAGCTTTCTTT; j_gene: TRBJ1-1; abundance: few; v_gene: TRBV29-1; d_gene: TRBD1
CDR3aa: CASSLWANTEAFF; CDR3nt: TGTGCCAGCAGTTTATGGGCGAACACTGAAGCTTTCTTT; j_gene: TRBJ1-1; abundance: few; v_gene: TRBV28; d_gene: NA
CDR3aa: CASKGTMNTEAFF; CDR3nt: TGTGCCAGCAAGGGCACTATGAACACTGAAGCTTTCTTT; j_gene: TRBJ1-1; abundance: large; v_gene: TRBV6-8; d_gene: NA
CDR3aa: CASSLKGQALMNTEAFF; CDR3nt: TGCGCCAGCAGCTTGAAGGGACAGGCCCTAATGAACACTGAAGCTTTCTTT; j_gene: TRBJ1-1; abundance: NA; v_gene: TRBV5-1; d_gene: TRBD1
CDR3aa: CASSPGNQETQYF; CDR3nt: TGTGCCAGTAGCCCCGGCAACCAAGAGACCCAGTACTTC; j_gene: TRBJ2-5; abundance: NA; v_gene: TRBV19; d_gene: NA
CDR3aa: CASSTQEGADTQYF; CDR3nt: TGTGCCAGCAGCACCCAGGAGGGCGCAGATACGCAGTATTTT; j_gene: TRBJ2-3; abundance: few; v_gene: TRBV9; d_gene: NA
CDR3aa: CSVDPQGPYGYTF; CDR3nt: TGCAGCGTTGACCCGCAGGGACCGTATGGCTACACCTTC; j_gene: TRBJ1-2; abundance: NA; v_gene: TRBV29-1; d_gene: NA
CDR3aa: CASSLGGYEQYF; CDR3nt: TGTGCCAGCAGTTTGGGGGGCTACGAGCAGTACTTC; j_gene: TRBJ2-7; abundance: few; v_gene: TRBV28; d_gene: NA
CDR3aa: CAWSLYPQGGLGTQYF; CDR3nt: TGTGCCTGGAGTCTCTACCCTCAGGGCGGCCTCGGGACCCAGTACTTC; j_gene: TRBJ2-5; abundance: NA; v_gene: TRBV30; d_gene: NA
CDR3aa: CASSQDRVNGELFF; CDR3nt: TGCGCCAGCAGCCAGGACAGGGTAAACGGGGAGCTGTTTTTT; j_gene: TRBJ2-2; abundance: once; v_gene: TRBV5-1; d_gene: TRBD1
CDR3aa: CASSLGSYSGNTIYF; CDR3nt: TGTGCCAGCAGCTTAGGCTCCTACTCTGGAAACACCATATATTTT; j_gene: TRBJ1-3; abundance: few; v_gene: TRBV11-3; d_gene: NA
CDR3aa: CASSYSISGRGELFF; CDR3nt: TGTGCCAGCAGTTACTCTATTAGCGGGAGGGGGGAGCTGTTTTTT; j_gene: TRBJ2-2; abundance: medium-sized; v_gene: TRBV6-8; d_gene: TRBD2
CDR3aa: CAWSPFSRTSGGYTF; CDR3nt: TGTGCCTGGAGTCCCTTCTCCCGGACATCAGGGGGCTACACCTTC; j_gene: TRBJ1-2; abundance: NA; v_gene: TRBV30; d_gene: NA
CDR3aa: CASSLRNLGGNTIYF; CDR3nt: TGTGCCAGCAGCTTAAGGAACCTGGGTGGAAACACCATATATTTT; j_gene: TRBJ1-3; abundance: NA; v_gene: TRBV11-3; d_gene: NA